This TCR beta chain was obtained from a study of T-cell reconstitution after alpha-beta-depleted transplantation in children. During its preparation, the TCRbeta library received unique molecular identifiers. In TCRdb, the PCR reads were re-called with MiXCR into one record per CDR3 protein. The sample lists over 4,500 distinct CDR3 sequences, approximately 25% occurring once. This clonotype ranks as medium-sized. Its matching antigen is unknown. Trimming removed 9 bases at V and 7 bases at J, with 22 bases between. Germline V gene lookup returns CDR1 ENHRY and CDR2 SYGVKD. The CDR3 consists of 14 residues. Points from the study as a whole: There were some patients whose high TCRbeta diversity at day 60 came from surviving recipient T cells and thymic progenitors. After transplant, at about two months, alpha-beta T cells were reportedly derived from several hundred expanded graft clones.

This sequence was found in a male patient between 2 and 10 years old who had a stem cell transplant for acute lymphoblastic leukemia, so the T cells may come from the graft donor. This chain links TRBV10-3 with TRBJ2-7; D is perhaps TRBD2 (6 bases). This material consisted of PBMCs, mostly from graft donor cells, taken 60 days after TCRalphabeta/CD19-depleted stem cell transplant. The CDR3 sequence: CAIRSGPGAGEQYF. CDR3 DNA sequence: TGTGCCATACGATCGGGCCCCGGCGCGGGGGAGCAGTACTTC.